The rows below give T cell receptor beta chains drawn from one sample of a study of cytotoxic CD8 clonotypes in ibrutinib-treated CLL. The assay was immunoSEQ multiplex PCR, and TCRdb's table has in-frame clones only and misses some. The sample gives 150,000 or so clones, about 78% of which show up once; approximately 5.1% is in the top ten. Sequencing was performed on PBMCs, taken after 24 months of ibrutinib treatment. The origin of the receptors is a human donor with chronic lymphocytic leukemia. Each CDR3 is given with its conserved first and last residue. D genes are given only for firm matches. Size tells how often a clone was seen (once, few, many) or the class of an expanded clone, and some rows leave it out.

J gene	clone size	V gene	D gene	CDR3 DNA	CDR3 protein
TRBJ1-4	-	TRBV4-2	TRBD1	TGTGCCAGCAGCCAGGGAGCCGACAGGGGTGGGACAACTAATGAAAAACTGTTTTTT	CASSQGADRGGTTNEKLFF
TRBJ2-3	-	TRBV4-2	-	TGTGCCAGCAGCCGAAGTAGCGGCCTCACAGATACGCAGTATTTT	CASSRSSGLTDTQYF
TRBJ1-2	-	TRBV6-5	TRBD1	TGTGCCAGCACCCAAGGGACAGGGCAGGGTGGCTACACCTTC	CASTQGTGQGGYTF
TRBJ2-3	once	TRBV7-2	-	TGTGCCAGCAGCTTAGCGGTAGGGAACACAGATACGCAGTATTTT	CASSLAVGNTDTQYF
TRBJ1-5	-	TRBV6-6	-	TGTGCCAGCAGCCAGGGTCGTAGCAATCAGCCCCAGCATTTT	CASSQGRSNQPQHF
TRBJ2-3	-	TRBV30	TRBD2	TGTGCCTGGGCCCCCGGGACTAGCGGGGGGGATACGCAGTATTTT	CAWAPGTSGGDTQYF
TRBJ1-4	-	TRBV28	-	TGTGCCAGCAGTTTCATGGAGTTTGCTAATGAAAAACTGTTTTTT	CASSFMEFANEKLFF
TRBJ1-4	-	TRBV6-5	-	TGTGCCAGCAGTCCCCCGGGGGGGACTAATGAAAAACTGTTTTTT	CASSPPGGTNEKLFF
TRBJ2-7	-	TRBV7-9	TRBD1	TGTGCCAGCACCGCGGGACAGGGGGCGGGCGAGCAGTACTTC	CASTAGQGAGEQYF
TRBJ2-7	-	TRBV5-1	TRBD1	TGCGCCAGCAGGGGACAGGGGTCCCACGAGCAGTACTTC	CASRGQGSHEQYF
TRBJ2-1	-	TRBV18	-	TGTGCCAGCTCACCACCGACAGGGAGGTTGTACAATGAGCAGTTCTTC	CASSPPTGRLYNEQFF
TRBJ2-5	-	TRBV18	TRBD1	TGTGCCAGCTCCCCCGGGACGGACAGGGGGGCCCAGTACTTC	CASSPGTDRGAQYF
TRBJ2-7	few	TRBV7-3	-	TGTGCCAGCAGCTTAACGTCCTGCGAGCAGTACTTC	CASSLTSCEQYF
TRBJ2-7	-	TRBV27	TRBD2	TGTGCCAGCAGCCCTAGCGGGGGCCAATTGACCTACGAGCAGTACTTC	CASSPSGGQLTYEQYF
TRBJ2-5	-	TRBV7-2	TRBD2	TGTGCCAGCAGCCGCCGGACTAGCGGGGGGTGGGGAGAGACCCAGTACTTC	CASSRRTSGGWGETQYF
TRBJ1-3	-	TRBV5-5	-	TGTGCCAGCAGACAAACCTCTGGAAACACCATATATTTT	CASRQTSGNTIYF
TRBJ2-5	-	TRBV19	-	TGTGCCAGTAGTAGGTGGCAAGAGACCCAGTACTTC	CASSRWQETQYF
TRBJ2-7	once	TRBV15	-	TGTGCCACCAGCAGAGATCAAGGCCCCTACGAGCAGTACTTC	CATSRDQGPYEQYF
TRBJ2-7	-	TRBV11-1	TRBD2	TGTGCCAGCAGCCACTCCGTGCTAGCGGAGTACGAGCAGTACTTC	CASSHSVLAEYEQYF
TRBJ1-3	-	TRBV6-1	-	TGTGCCAGCAGTGAAGCGGGGGGGTCGGTCGGAAACACCATATATTTT	CASSEAGGSVGNTIYF
TRBJ1-6	-	TRBV7-3	-	TGTGCCAGCAGCCCGGGACACCCGAATAATTCACCCCTCCACTTT	CASSPGHPNNSPLHF
TRBJ2-5	-	TRBV7-3	TRBD1	TGTGCCAGCAGCCGGACAGGGGTCGAAGAGACCCAGTACTTC	CASSRTGVEETQYF
TRBJ2-5	-	TRBV7-3	-	TGTGCCAGCAGCTTAACCCAAGAGACCCAGTACTTC	CASSLTQETQYF
TRBJ2-2	-	TRBV30	TRBD1	TGTGCCTGGAGTTCACCGGGACAGGGGCTCACCGGGGAGCTGTTTTTT	CAWSSPGQGLTGELFF
TRBJ1-4	-	TRBV28	TRBD1	TGTGCCAGCAGTCGCCCACAGGGGGCGGGTGAAAAACTGTTTTTT	CASSRPQGAGEKLFF
TRBJ1-1	few	TRBV29-1	-	TGCAGCGTTGACACAGGGTCGGGGAACACTGAAGCTTTCTTT	CSVDTGSGNTEAFF